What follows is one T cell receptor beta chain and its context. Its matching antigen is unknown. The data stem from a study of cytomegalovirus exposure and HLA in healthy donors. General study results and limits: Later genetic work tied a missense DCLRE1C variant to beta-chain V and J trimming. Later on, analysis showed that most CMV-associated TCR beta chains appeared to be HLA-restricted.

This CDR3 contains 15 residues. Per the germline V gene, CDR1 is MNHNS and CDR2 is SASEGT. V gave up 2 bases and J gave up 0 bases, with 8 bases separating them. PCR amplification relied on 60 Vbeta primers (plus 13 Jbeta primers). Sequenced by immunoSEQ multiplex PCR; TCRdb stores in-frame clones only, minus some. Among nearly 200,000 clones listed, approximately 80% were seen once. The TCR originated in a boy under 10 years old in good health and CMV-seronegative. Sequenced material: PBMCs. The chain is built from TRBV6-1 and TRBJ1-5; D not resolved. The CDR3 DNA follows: TGTGCCAGCAGTGAAACAGTGTATAGCAATCAGCCCCAGCATTTT. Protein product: CASSETVYSNQPQHF.